The TCR beta chain described here comes from a study of blood T cell repertoires in COVID-19. On the study more broadly: T cells, B-cell-depleted T cells, or PBMCs provided the cDNA or gDNA that served as material.

The protocol was immunoSEQ multiplex PCR, while the TCRdb copy is restricted to in-frame clones and leaves out a portion. The table includes 30,000 to 40,000 clones, 89% detected once. Material: peripheral blood. The source of this sequence is a human donor in a cohort sampled during active COVID-19.

Written as DNA, the CDR3 is TGTGCCAGCACCATTTATACGGGCGGGGAGCTGTTTTTT. Translating it yields CASTIYTGGELFF. The rearrangement joins TRBV27 to TRBJ2-2; D remains unclear. CDR1 is MNHEY and CDR2 is SMNVEV in the germline V gene (reference sequence). CDR3 length equals 13 residues. V was clipped by 7 bases and J by 7 bases, with 13 bases between them.